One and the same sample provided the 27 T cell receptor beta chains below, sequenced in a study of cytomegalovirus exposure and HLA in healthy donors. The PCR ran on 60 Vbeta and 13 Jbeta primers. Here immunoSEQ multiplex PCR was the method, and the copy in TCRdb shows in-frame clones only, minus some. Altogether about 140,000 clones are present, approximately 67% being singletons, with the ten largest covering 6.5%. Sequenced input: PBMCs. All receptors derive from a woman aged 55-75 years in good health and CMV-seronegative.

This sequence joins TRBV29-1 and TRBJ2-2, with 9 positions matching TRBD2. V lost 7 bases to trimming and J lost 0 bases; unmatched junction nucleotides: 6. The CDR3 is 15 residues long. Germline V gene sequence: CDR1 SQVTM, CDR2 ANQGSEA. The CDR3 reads CSARPSGANTGELFF. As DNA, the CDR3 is TGCAGCGCCCGACCTAGCGGGGCGAACACCGGGGAGCTGTTTTTT.

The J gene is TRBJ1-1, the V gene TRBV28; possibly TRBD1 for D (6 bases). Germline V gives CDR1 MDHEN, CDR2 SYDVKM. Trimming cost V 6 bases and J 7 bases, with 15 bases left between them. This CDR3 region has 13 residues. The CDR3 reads CASSQGQTVEAFF. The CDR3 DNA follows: TGTGCCAGCAGCCAAGGACAGACCGTTGAAGCTTTCTTT. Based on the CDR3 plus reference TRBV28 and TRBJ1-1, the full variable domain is DVKVTQSSRYLVKRTGEKVFLECVQDMDHENMFWYRQDPGLGLRLIYFSYDVKMKEKGDIPEGYSVSREKKERFSLILESASTNQTSMYLCASSQGQTVEAFFGQGTRLTVV.

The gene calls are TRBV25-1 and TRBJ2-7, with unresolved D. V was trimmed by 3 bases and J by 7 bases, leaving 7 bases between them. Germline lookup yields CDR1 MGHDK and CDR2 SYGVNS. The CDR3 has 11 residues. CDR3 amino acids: CASSEMREQYF. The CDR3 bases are TGTGCCAGCAGTGAGATGAGAGAGCAGTACTTC.

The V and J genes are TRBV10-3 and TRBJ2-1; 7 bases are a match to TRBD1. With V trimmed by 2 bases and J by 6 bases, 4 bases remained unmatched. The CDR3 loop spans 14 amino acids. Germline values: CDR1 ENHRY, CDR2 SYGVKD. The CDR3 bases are TGTGCCATCAGTGAGAGGGGACAGCCCAATGAGCAGTTCTTC. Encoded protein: CAISERGQPNEQFF.

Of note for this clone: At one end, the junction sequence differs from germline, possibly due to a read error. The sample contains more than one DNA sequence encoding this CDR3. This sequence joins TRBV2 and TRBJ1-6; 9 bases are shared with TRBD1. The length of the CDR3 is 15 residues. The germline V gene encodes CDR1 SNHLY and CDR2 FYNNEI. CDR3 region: CASSLRDRANSPLHF. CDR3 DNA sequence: TGTGCCAGCAGTTTAAGGGACAGGGCAAATTCCCCCCTCCACTTT.

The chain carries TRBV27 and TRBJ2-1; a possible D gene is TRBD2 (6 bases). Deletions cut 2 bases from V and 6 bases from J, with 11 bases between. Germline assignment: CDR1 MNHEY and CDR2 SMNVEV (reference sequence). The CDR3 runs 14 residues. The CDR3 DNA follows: TGTGCCAGCAGTTTAGCCGGGACTTCCAATGAGCAGTTCTTC. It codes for CASSLAGTSNEQFF.

CDR3 DNA: TGTGCCAGCAGCTTGGATGGCGGGATAAATCAGCCCCAGCATTTT. Residues: CASSLDGGINQPQHF. The rearrangement uses TRBV5-6 and TRBJ1-5, with no clear D. Trimming cost V 0 bases and J 4 bases, with 11 bases left between them. The CDR3 is 15 residues long. Germline values: CDR1 SGHDT, CDR2 YYEEEE. Full variable domain (rest looked up from reference TRBV5-6 and TRBJ1-5): DAGVTQSPTHLIKTRGQQVTLRCSPKSGHDTVSWYQQALGQGPQFIFQYYEEEERQRGNFPDRFSGHQFPNYSSELNVNALLLGDSALYLCASSLDGGINQPQHFGDGTRLSIL.

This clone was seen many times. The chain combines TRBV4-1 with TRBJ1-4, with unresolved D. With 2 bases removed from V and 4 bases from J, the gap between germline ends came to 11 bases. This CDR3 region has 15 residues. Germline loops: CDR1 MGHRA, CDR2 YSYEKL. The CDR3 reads CASSQTVLLNEKLFF. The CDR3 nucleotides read TGCGCCAGCAGCCAAACAGTGTTACTTAATGAAAAACTGTTTTTT.

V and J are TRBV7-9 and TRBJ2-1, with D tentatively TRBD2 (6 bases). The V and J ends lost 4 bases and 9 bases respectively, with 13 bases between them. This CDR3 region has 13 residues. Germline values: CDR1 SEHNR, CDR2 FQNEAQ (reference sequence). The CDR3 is CASSYPGLGEQFF. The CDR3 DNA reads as TGTGCCAGCAGCTACCCGGGACTGGGTGAGCAGTTCTTC.

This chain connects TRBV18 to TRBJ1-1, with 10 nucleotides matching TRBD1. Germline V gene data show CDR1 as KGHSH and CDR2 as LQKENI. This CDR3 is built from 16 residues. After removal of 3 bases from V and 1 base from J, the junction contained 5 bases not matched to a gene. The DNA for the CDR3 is TGTGCCAGCTCACCCCCGGGACAGGGGAGGAACACTGAAGCTTTCTTT. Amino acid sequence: CASSPPGQGRNTEAFF.

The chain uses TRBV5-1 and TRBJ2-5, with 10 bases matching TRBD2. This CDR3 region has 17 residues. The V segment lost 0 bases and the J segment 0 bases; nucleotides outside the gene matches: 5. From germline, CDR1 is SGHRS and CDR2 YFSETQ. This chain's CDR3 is CASSLERTSGYQETQYF. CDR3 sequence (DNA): TGCGCCAGCAGCTTGGAGAGGACTAGCGGTTACCAAGAGACCCAGTACTTC.

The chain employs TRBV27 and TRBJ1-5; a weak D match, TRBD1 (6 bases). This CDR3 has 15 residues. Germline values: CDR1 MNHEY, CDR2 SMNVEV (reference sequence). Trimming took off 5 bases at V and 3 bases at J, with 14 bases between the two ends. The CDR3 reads CASSQQGLNNQPQHF. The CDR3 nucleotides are TGTGCCAGCAGTCAACAGGGTTTAAACAATCAGCCCCAGCATTTT.

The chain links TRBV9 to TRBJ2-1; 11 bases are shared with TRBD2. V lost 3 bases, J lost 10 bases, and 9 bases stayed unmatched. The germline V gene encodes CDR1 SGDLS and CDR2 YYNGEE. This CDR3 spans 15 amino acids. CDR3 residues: CASSGSIAGGAEQFF. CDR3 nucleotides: TGTGCCAGCAGCGGGTCGATAGCGGGGGGGGCGGAGCAGTTCTTC.

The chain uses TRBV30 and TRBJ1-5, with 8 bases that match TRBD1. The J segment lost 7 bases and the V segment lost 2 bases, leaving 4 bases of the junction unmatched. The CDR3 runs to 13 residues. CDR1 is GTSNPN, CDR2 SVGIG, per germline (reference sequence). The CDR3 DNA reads TGTGCCTGGAGTCGACAGGGGAGGCAGCCCCAGCATTTT. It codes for CAWSRQGRQPQHF.

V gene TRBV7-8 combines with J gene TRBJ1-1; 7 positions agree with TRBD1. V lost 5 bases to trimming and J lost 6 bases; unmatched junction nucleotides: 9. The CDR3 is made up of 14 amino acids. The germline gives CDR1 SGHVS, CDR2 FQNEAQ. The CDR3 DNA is TGTGCCAGCAGCAGAGACAGGGTTCGGGCTGAAGCTTTCTTT. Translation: CASSRDRVRAEAFF.

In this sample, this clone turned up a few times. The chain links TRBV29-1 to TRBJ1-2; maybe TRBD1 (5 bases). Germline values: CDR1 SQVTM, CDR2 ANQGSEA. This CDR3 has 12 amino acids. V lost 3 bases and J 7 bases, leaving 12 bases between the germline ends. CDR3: CSVDGGSGGYTF. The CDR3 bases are TGCAGCGTTGACGGGGGGTCGGGTGGCTACACCTTC.

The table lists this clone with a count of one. The CDR3, as DNA: TGTGCCAGTAGCCCTGCAGGGGGCGTCAATTCACCCCTCCACTTT. Residues: CASSPAGGVNSPLHF. V and J are TRBV19 and TRBJ1-6, with 8 bases identical to TRBD1. Trimming removed 6 bases from V and 7 bases from J; junction bases left unmatched: 8. The length of the CDR3 is 15 residues. From germline, CDR1 is LNHDA and CDR2 SQIVND (reference sequence).

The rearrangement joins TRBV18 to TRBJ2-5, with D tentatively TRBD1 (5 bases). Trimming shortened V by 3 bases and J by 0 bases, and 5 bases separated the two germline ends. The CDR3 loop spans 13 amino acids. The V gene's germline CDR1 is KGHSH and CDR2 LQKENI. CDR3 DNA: TGTGCCAGCTCACCGGGGCACCAAGAGACCCAGTACTTC. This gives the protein CASSPGHQETQYF.

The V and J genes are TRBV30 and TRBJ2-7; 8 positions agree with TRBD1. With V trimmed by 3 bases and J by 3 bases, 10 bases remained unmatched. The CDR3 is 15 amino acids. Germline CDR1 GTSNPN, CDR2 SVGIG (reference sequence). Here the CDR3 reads CAWRIFGTGFYEQYF. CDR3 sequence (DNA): TGTGCCTGGAGGATCTTCGGGACAGGATTCTACGAGCAGTACTTC.

The CDR3 DNA is TGTGCCACCATCGGGGTGGGCGACACCATATATTTT. Protein: CATIGVGDTIYF. The chain uses TRBV28 and TRBJ1-3; no clear D. Between the trimmed V and J ends, which lost 10 bases and 8 bases, there was a span of 15 bases. This CDR3 has 12 amino acids. In germline, CDR1 is MDHEN, CDR2 SYDVKM. Using reference TRBV28 and TRBJ1-3 for the parts outside the CDR3, the full variable domain is DVKVTQSSRYLVKRTGEKVFLECVQDMDHENMFWYRQDPGLGLRLIYFSYDVKMKEKGDIPEGYSVSREKKERFSLILESASTNQTSMYLCATIGVGDTIYFGEGSWLTVV.

The CDR3 loop reads CASRPGGMNTEAFF. The DNA for the CDR3 is TGTGCCAGTAGGCCGGGGGGGATGAACACTGAAGCTTTCTTT. The chain couples TRBV19 to TRBJ1-1, with D perhaps matching TRBD1 (5 bases). This CDR3 comprises 14 residues. The V end lost 6 bases, the J end lost 0 bases, and 11 bases lay between the germline ends. The germline V gene has CDR1 LNHDA and CDR2 SQIVND (reference sequence).

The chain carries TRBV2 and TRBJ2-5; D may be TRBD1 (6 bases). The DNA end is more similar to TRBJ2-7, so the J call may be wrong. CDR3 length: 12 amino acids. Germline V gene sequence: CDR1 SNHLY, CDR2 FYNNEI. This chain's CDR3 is CASTPQGPEQYF. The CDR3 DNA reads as TGTGCCAGCACCCCACAGGGACCCGAGCAGTACTTC.

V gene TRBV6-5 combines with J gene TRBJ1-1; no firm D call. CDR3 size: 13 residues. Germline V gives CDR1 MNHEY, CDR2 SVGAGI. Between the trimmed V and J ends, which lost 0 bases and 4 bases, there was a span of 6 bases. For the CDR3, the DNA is TGTGCCAGCAGTTACTCTGGGCTCACTGAAGCTTTCTTT. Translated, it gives CASSYSGLTEAFF.

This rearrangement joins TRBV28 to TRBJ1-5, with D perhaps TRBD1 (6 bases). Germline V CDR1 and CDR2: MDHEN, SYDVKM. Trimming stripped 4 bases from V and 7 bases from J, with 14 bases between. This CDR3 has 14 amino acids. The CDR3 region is CASSSPTDRQPQHF. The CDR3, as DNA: TGTGCCAGCAGTTCCCCTACAGACAGGCAGCCCCAGCATTTT.

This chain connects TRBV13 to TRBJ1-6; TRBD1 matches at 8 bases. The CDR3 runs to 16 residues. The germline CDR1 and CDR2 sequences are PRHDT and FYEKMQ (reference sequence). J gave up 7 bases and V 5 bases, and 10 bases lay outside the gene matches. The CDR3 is CASSLGTGLWNSPLHF. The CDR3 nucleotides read TGTGCCAGCAGCCTTGGGACAGGACTATGGAATTCACCCCTCCACTTT.

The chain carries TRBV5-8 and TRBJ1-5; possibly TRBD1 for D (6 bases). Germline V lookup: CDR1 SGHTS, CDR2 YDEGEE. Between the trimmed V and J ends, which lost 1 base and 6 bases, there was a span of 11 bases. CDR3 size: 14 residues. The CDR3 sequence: CASSLRGAGQPQHF. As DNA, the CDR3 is TGTGCCAGCAGCTTGCGGGGGGCGGGTCAGCCCCAGCATTTT.

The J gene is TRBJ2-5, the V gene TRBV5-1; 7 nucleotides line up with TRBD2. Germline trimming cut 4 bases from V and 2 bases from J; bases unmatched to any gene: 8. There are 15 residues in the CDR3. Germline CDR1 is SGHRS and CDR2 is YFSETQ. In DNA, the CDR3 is TGCGCCAGCAGCATTCTGGGACTATCACAAGAGACCCAGTACTTC. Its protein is CASSILGLSQETQYF.